This section outlines one T cell receptor beta chain sequence together with its context. Its antigen is as yet unknown. MiXCR, run by TCRdb on the reads, gives a single entry per CDR3 protein. The table lists over 450,000 distinct CDR3 sequences, approximately 10% of them singletons, with 10% in the top ten. These data are taken from a study of T cell repertoires in cytomegalovirus infection. Study context: Public TCR beta signatures marked donors with CMV infection and the matching HLA. Study outcomes and limitations: Across the ex vivo response, the dominant clonotypes were HLA-C-restricted CMV-specific TCR beta clonotypes. The cumulative frequency of public TCR beta families distinguished individuals who carried CMV together with the relevant HLA.

The CDR3 sequence is 10 residues long. Germline values: CDR1 SNHLY, CDR2 FYNNEI. The TCR sequence derives from a human donor in good health (CMV status not recorded). Some clones in this sample may be carry-over from other donors' samples. The material sequenced was PBMCs. This chain links TRBV2 with TRBJ2-3; no clear D gene. DNA of the CDR3: TGTGCGGGGAGCACAGATACGCAGTATTTT. Protein sequence: CAGSTDTQYF. The variable domain in full, completed from reference TRBV2 and TRBJ2-3, reads EPEVTQTPSHQVTQMGQEVILRCVPISNHLYFYWYRQILGQKVEFLVSFYNNEISEKSEIFDDQFSVERPDGSNFTLKIRSTKLEDSAMYFCAGSTDTQYFGPGTRLTVL.